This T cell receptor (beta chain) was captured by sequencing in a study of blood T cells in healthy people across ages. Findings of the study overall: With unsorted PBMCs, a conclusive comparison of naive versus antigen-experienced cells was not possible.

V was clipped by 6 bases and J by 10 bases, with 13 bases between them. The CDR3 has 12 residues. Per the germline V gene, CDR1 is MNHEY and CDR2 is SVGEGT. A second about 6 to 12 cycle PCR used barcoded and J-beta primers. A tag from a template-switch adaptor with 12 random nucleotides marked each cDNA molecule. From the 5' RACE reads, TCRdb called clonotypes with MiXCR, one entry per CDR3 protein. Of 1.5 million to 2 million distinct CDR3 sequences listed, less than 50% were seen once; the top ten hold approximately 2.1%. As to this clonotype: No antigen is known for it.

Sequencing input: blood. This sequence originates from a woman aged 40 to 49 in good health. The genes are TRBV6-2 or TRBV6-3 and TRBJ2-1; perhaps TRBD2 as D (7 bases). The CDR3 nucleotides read TGTGCCAGCAGGGGGGGGACATCGGAGCAGTTCTTC. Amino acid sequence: CASRGGTSEQFF.